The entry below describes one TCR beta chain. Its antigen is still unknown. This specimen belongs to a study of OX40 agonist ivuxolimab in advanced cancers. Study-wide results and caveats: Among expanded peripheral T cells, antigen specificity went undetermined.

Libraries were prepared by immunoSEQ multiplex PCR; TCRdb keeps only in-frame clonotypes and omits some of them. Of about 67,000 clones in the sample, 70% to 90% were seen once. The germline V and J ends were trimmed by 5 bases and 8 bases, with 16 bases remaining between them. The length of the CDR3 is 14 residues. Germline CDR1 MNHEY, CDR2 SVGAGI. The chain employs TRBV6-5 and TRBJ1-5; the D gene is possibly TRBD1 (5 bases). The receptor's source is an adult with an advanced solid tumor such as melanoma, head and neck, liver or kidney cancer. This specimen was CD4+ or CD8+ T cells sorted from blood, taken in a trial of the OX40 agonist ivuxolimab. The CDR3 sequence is CASSDAGTWKPQHF. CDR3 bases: TGTGCCAGCAGTGACGCCGGGACCTGGAAGCCCCAGCATTTT.